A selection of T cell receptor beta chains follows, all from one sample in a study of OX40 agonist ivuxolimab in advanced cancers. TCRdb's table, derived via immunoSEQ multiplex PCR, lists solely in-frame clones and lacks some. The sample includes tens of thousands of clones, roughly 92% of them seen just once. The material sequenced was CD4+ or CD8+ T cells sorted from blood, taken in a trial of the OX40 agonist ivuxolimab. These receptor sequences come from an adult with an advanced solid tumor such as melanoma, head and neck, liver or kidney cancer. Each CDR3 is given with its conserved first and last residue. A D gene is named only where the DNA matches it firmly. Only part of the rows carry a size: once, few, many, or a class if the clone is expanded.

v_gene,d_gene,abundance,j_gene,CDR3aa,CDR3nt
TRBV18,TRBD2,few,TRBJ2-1,CASSGLAAGNEQFF,TGTGCCAGCTCGGGACTAGCGGCCGGCAATGAGCAGTTCTTC
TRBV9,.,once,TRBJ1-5,CASSVDGGGLTNQPQHF,TGTGCCAGCAGCGTAGACGGGGGAGGTTTAACAAATCAGCCCCAGCATTTT
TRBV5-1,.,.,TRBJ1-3,CASSLNFMGTVFTGNTIYF,TGCGCCAGCAGCTTGAATTTCATGGGAACGGTGTTTACTGGAAACACCATATATTTT
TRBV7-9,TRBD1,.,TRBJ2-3,CASGWTGNTDTQYF,TGTGCCAGCGGATGGACAGGGAATACAGATACGCAGTATTTT
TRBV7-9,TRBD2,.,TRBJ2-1,CASSLQAGGYNEQFF,TGTGCCAGCAGCTTACAAGCGGGGGGTTACAATGAGCAGTTCTTC
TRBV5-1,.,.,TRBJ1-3,CASSLGPGNTIYF,TGCGCCAGCAGCCTGGGACCTGGAAACACCATATATTTT
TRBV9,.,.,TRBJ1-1,CASSVDGTMNTEAFF,TGTGCCAGCAGCGTAGACGGTACCATGAACACTGAAGCTTTCTTT
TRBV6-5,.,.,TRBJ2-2,CASSRRGGGGELFF,TGTGCCAGCAGCCGGAGGGGAGGGGGCGGGGAGCTGTTTTTT
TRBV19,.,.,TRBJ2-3,CASSIRVGPDTQYF,TGTGCCAGTAGTATCAGGGTCGGTCCAGATACGCAGTATTTT
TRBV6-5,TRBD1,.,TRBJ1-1,CASSQQGAVTEAFF,TGTGCCAGCAGTCAACAGGGGGCGGTCACTGAAGCTTTCTTT
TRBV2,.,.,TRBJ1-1,CASRYTTYTEAFF,TGTGCCAGCAGGTACACAACGTACACTGAAGCTTTCTTT
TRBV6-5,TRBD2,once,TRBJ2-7,CASSYLAGAYEQYF,TGTGCCAGCAGTTACCTAGCGGGGGCCTACGAGCAGTACTTC
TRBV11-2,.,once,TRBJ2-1,CASSLSRVPKNNEQFF,TGTGCCAGCAGCTTAAGCCGGGTCCCAAAGAACAATGAGCAGTTCTTC